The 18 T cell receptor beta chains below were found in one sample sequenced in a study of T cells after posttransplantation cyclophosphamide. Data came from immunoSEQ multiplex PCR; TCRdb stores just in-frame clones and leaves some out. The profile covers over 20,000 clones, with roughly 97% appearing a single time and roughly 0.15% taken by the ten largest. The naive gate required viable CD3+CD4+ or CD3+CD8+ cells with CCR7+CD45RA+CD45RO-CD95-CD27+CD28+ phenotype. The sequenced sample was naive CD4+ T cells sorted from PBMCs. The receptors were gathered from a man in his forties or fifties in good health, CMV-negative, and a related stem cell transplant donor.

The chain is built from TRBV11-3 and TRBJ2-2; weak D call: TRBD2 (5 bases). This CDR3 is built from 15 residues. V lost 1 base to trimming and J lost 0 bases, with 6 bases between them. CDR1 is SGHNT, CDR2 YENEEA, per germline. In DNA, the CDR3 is TGTGCCAGCAGCTTAGCGGGAACGAACACCGGGGAGCTGTTTTTT. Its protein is CASSLAGTNTGELFF.

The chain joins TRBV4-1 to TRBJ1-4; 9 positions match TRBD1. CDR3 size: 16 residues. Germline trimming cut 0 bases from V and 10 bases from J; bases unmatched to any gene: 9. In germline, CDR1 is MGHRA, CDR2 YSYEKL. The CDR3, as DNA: TGCGCCAGCAGCCAAGAGACGACAGGGGGGTGGGGAAAACTGTTTTTT. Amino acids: CASSQETTGGWGKLFF.

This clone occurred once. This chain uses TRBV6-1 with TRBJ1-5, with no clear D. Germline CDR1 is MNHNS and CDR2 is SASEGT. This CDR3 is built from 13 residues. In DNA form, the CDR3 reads TGTGGCTGCTCCACTCGAGGCAATCAGCCCCAGCATTTT. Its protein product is CGCSTRGNQPQHF.

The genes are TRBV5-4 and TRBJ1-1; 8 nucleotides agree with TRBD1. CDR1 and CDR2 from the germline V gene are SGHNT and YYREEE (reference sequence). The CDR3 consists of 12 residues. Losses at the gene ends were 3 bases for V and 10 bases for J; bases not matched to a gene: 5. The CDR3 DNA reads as TGTGCCAGCAGCTCTGTAGGACAGGGAGCTTTCTTT. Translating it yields CASSSVGQGAFF.

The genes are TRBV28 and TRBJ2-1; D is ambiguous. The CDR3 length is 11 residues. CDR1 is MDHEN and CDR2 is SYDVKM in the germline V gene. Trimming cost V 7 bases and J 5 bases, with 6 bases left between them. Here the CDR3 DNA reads TGTGCCAGCAATAGCCACAATGAGCAGTTCTTC. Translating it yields CASNSHNEQFF.

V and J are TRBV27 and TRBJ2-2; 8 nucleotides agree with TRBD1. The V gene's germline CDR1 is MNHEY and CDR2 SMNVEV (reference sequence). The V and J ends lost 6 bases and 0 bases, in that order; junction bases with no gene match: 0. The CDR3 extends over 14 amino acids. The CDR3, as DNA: TGTGCCAGCAGCAGGGGGCCGAACACCGGGGAGCTGTTTTTT. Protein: CASSRGPNTGELFF.

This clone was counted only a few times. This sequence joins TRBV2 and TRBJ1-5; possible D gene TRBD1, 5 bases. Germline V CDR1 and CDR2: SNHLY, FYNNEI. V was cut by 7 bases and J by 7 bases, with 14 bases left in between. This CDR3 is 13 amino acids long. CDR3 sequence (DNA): TGTGCCAGCATGTGGCAGGGTGGCCAGCCCCAGCATTTT. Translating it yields CASMWQGGQPQHF.

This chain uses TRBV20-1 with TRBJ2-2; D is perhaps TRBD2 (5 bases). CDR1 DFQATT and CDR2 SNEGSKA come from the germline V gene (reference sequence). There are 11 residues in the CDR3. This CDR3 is CAGLLTGELFF. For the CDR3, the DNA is TGCGCAGGACTCTTAACCGGGGAGCTGTTTTTT.

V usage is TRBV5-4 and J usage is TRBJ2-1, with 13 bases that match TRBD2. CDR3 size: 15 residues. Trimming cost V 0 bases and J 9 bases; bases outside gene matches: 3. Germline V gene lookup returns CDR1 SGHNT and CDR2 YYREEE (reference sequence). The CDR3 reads CASSLAGLAGAEQFF. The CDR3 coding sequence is TGTGCCAGCAGCTTGGCCGGACTAGCGGGGGCTGAGCAGTTCTTC.

In DNA form, the CDR3 reads TGTGCCAGCAGCCAAGAATCTCAGGGGGCATTGAACACCGGGGAGCTGTTTTTT. Translating it yields CASSQESQGALNTGELFF. The chain couples TRBV4-2 to TRBJ2-2; TRBD1 matches 8 bases. Germline trimming cut 0 bases from V and 1 base from J; bases unmatched to any gene: 7. The CDR3 has 18 residues. Germline V gene lookup returns CDR1 LGHNA and CDR2 YNFKEQ.

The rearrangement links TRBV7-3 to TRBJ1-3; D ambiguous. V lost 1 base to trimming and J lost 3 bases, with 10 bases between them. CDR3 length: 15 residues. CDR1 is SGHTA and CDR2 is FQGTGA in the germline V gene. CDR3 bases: TGTGCCAGCAGCTTAATGTCGGGGTTTGGAAACACCATATATTTT. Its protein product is CASSLMSGFGNTIYF. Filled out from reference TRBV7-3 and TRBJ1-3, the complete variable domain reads GAGVSQTPSNKVTEKGKYVELRCDPISGHTALYWYRQSLGQGPEFLIYFQGTGAADDSGLPNDRFFAVRPEGSVSTLKIQRTERGDSAVYLCASSLMSGFGNTIYFGEGSWLTVV.

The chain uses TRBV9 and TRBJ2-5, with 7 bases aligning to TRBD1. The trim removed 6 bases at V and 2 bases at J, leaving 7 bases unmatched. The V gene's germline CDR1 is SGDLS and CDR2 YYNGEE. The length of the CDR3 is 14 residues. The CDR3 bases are TGTGCCAGCAAGAAGGGACAGCATCAAGAGACCCAGTACTTC. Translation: CASKKGQHQETQYF.

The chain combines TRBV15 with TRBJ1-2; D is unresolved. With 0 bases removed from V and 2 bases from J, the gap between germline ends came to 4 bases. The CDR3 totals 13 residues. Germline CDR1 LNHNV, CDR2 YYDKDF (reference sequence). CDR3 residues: CATSRDQNYGYTF. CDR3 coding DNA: TGTGCCACCAGCAGAGATCAAAACTATGGCTACACCTTC.

The CDR3 nucleotides read TGTGCCAGCAGTTACTCTTACAGGGGCTACGAGCAGTACTTC. Its protein product is CASSYSYRGYEQYF. The chain joins TRBV6-5 to TRBJ2-5, with 7 bases aligning to TRBD1. The DNA end lines up better with TRBJ2-7; the J call may be wrong. This CDR3 is built from 14 residues. Germline CDR1 reads MNHEY; CDR2 reads SVGAGI.

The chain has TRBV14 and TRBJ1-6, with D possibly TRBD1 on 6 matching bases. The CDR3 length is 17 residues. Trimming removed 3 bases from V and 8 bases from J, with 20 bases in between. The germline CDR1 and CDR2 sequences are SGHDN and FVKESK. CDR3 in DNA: TGTGCCAGCAGCCACAAGGAAAGGACAGCTAGTGATTCACCCCTCCACTTT. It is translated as CASSHKERTASDSPLHF.

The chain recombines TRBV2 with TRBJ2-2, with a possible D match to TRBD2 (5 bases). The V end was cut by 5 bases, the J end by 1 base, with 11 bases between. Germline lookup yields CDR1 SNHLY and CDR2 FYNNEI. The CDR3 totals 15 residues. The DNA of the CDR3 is TGTGCCAGCAGTCGGGTCGGGGTGAACACCGGGGAGCTGTTTTTT. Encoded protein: CASSRVGVNTGELFF.

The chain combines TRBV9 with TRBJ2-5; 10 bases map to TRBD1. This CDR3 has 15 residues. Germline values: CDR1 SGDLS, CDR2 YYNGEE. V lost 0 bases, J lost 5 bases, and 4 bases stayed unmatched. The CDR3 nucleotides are TGTGCCAGCAGCGTAGCCGGGACAGGGGTGGAGACCCAGTACTTC. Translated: CASSVAGTGVETQYF.

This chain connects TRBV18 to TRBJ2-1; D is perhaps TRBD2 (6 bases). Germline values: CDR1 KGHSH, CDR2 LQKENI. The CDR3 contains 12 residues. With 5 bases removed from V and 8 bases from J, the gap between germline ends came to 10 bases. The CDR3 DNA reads TGTGCCAGCTCAGTGACTAGGGATGAGCAGTTCTTC. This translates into CASSVTRDEQFF.